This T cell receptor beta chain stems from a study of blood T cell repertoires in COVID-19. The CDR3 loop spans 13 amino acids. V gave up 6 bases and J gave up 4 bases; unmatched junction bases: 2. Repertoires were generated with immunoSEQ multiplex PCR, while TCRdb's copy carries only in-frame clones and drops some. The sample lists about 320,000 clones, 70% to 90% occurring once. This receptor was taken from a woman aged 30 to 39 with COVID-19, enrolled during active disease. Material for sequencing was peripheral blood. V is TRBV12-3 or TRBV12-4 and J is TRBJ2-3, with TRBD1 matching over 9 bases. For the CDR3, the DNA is TGTGCCAGCAGCACAGGGGGCGCAGATACGCAGTATTTT. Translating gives CASSTGGADTQYF.